Below, 12 T cell receptor beta chains from the same sample are listed, as sequenced in a study of T cell responses to AZD1222 COVID-19 vaccine. Data came from immunoSEQ multiplex PCR; TCRdb stores just in-frame clones and leaves some out. Here the sample spans about 45,000 clones, 60% to 85% being singletons. Material: peripheral blood, obtained on day 0 of AZD1222 vaccination. The receptors derive from an adult in good health.

V is TRBV7-9 and J is TRBJ1-3; weak D call: TRBD1 (6 bases). Germline V gives CDR1 SEHNR, CDR2 FQNEAQ (reference sequence). CDR3 length equals 17 residues. The V and J ends lost 5 bases and 0 bases respectively, with 17 bases between them. The CDR3 nucleotides are TGTGCCAGCAGCCGAACGGGGGGCCTGCTCTCTGGAAACACCATATATTTT. Amino acid sequence: CASSRTGGLLSGNTIYF.

The chain couples TRBV6-5 to TRBJ2-5, with TRBD1 as a possible D gene (6 bases). CDR1 and CDR2 (germline): MNHEY, SVGAGI. This CDR3 is built from 15 residues. V lost 7 bases, J lost 2 bases, and 17 bases lay in between. In DNA, the CDR3 is TGTGCCAGCATCCGATCAGGGGATCAACAAGAGACCCAGTACTTC. Its protein product is CASIRSGDQQETQYF.

V gene TRBV10-3 combines with J gene TRBJ1-3; possible D gene TRBD1, 5 bases. V gave up 9 bases and J gave up 2 bases, with 11 bases separating them. The CDR3 sequence is 13 residues long. Germline V gene sequence: CDR1 ENHRY, CDR2 SYGVKD. CDR3 sequence: CAIRATAGNTIYF. In nucleotides, the CDR3 is TGTGCCATTAGAGCGACAGCTGGAAACACCATATATTTT.

The chain carries TRBV2 and TRBJ2-2; 14 bases map to TRBD2. The CDR3 is 17 amino acids. The germline V gene has CDR1 SNHLY and CDR2 FYNNEI. Trimming at V came to 4 bases and at J to 1 base, leaving 2 bases not matched to a gene. The CDR3 here is CASSGGLAGENTGELFF. As DNA, the CDR3 is TGTGCCAGCAGTGGGGGACTAGCGGGGGAGAACACCGGGGAGCTGTTTTTT.

The V call is TRBV10-3, the J call TRBJ2-2, with 8 bases matching TRBD1. Trimming cost V 7 bases and J 4 bases; bases outside gene matches: 5. This CDR3 is 14 amino acids long. Germline CDR1 and CDR2: ENHRY and SYGVKD. CDR3 sequence: CAITGTGSTGELFF. CDR3 bases: TGTGCCATCACGGGGACAGGATCCACCGGGGAGCTGTTTTTT.

The V and J genes are TRBV29-1 and TRBJ2-7; 8 bases line up with TRBD1. CDR3 length: 15 residues. Germline V gene data show CDR1 as SQVTM and CDR2 as ANQGSEA. Trimming at V came to 2 bases and at J to 6 bases, leaving 12 bases not matched to a gene. The CDR3 DNA reads TGCAGCGTTGAAAAGCCGGGACAGGCTGGGGCCGAGCAGTACTTC. Protein: CSVEKPGQAGAEQYF.

J is TRBJ1-1 and V is TRBV5-1; D uncertain. The CDR3 spans 15 residues. Germline V gene data show CDR1 as SGHRS and CDR2 as YFSETQ. Deletions cut 3 bases from V and 2 bases from J, with 14 bases between. The CDR3: CASSSLGVGNTEAFF. The CDR3 DNA is TGCGCCAGCAGCTCGCTCGGGGTGGGTAACACTGAAGCTTTCTTT.

The CDR3, as DNA: TGTGCCAGTAGTATGGACGTAGTATGGGTCTATGGCTACACCTTC. Its protein product is CASSMDVVWVYGYTF. The chain recombines TRBV19 with TRBJ1-2; D is unresolved. Trimming cost V 3 bases and J 4 bases, with 15 bases left between them. Germline V gives CDR1 LNHDA, CDR2 SQIVND (reference sequence). CDR3 length: 15 residues.

The chain is built from TRBV7-2 and TRBJ1-2; 7 bases line up with TRBD1. This CDR3 comprises 14 residues. The V and J ends lost 5 bases and 3 bases, in that order; junction bases with no gene match: 6. CDR1 and CDR2 (germline): SGHTA, FQGNSA. The chain's CDR3 is CASSPTTGHYGYTF. The DNA for the CDR3 is TGTGCCAGCAGCCCGACGACAGGGCACTATGGCTACACCTTC.

The chain carries TRBV28 and TRBJ1-1; a possible D gene is TRBD1 (5 bases). Trimming pared 5 bases from V and 4 bases from J, leaving 26 bases between. CDR3 size: 18 residues. Germline V gives CDR1 MDHEN, CDR2 SYDVKM. DNA of the CDR3: TGTGCCAGCAGTGCTGTGGGGGACCGGGTCCACTCGCCCACTGAAGCTTTCTTT. It encodes CASSAVGDRVHSPTEAFF.

V is TRBV18 and J is TRBJ1-5; no clear D gene. Deletions cut 2 bases from V and 4 bases from J, with 12 bases between. The CDR3 runs 15 residues. Germline assignment: CDR1 KGHSH and CDR2 LQKENI. The CDR3 nucleotides are TGTGCCAGCTCACCATCCGGGGAGGCGAATCAGCCCCAGCATTTT. Translation: CASSPSGEANQPQHF.

The chain employs TRBV29-1 and TRBJ1-2; unclear D gene. Germline values: CDR1 SQVTM, CDR2 ANQGSEA. The V and J ends lost 7 bases and 6 bases respectively, with 9 bases between them. CDR3 size: 10 residues. The CDR3 reads CSGGGDGYTF. The CDR3 DNA sequence: TGCAGCGGGGGTGGGGATGGCTACACCTTC.